The present TCR beta chain was sequenced within a study of cytomegalovirus exposure and HLA in healthy donors. Study-level results: Serostatus for CMV was the only available immune exposure information. A missense variant in DCLRE1C was later tied to TCR beta V- and J-gene trimming.

Trimming left V 3 bases short and J 6 bases short, with 17 bases between. The CDR3 consists of 15 residues. Germline assignment: CDR1 LNHDA and CDR2 SQIVND (reference sequence). On this clone itself: What it recognizes is unknown.

This PCR relied on a set of 60 Vbeta primers and 13 Jbeta primers. Sequencing was performed with immunoSEQ multiplex PCR; in TCRdb, only in-frame clones are kept and a portion is missing. The profile shows about 190,000 clones, around 83% of them singletons. Sequencing was performed on PBMCs. This sequence originates from a man in his forties or fifties in good health and CMV-seropositive. The chain is built from TRBV19 and TRBJ1-2, with D perhaps TRBD1 (5 bases). CDR3 amino acids: CASSIRPGPNDGYTF. DNA of the CDR3: TGTGCCAGTAGTATTCGTCCAGGGCCGAATGATGGCTACACCTTC.